The TCR beta chain under discussion was sequenced for a study of T cell changes during pregnancy in multiple sclerosis. The CDR3 is made up of 12 amino acids. V shed 1 base and J shed 4 bases, with 4 bases lying between them. Germline assignment: CDR1 MGHRA and CDR2 YSYEKL. Data came from immunoSEQ multiplex PCR; TCRdb stores just in-frame clones and leaves some out. Among tens of thousands of clones listed, around nine tenths were seen once. The sequence was obtained from a female donor with multiple sclerosis, enrolled in a pregnancy study. The sequencing used CD8+ T cells from peripheral blood mononuclear cells, collected in the first trimester of pregnancy. This chain uses TRBV4-1 with TRBJ1-2; D gene uncertain. CDR3 DNA: TGCGCCAGCAGCCAAGGGGCCTATGGCTACACCTTC. Translated: CASSQGAYGYTF.